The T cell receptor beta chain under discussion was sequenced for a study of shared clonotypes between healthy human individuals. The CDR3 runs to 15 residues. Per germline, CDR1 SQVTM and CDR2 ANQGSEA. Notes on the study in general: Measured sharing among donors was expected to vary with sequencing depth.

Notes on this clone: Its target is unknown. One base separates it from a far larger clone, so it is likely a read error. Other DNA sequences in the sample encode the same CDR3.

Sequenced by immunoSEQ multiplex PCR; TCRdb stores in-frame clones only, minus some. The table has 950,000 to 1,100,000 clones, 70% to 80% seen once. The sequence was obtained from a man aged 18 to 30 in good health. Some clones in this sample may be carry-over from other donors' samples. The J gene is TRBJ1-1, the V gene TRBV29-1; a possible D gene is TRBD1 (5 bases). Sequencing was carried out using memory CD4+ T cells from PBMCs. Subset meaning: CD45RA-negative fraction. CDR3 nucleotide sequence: TGCAGCGTTGACGCAGGGTGGGGGATGAACACCGAAGCTTTCTTT. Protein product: CSVDAGWGMNTEAFF.